Below are 8 T cell receptor beta chains sequenced from a single sample in a study of CD8+CD57+ T cells in acquired aplastic anemia. The patients chosen for sequencing had shown expansion of CD8+CD57+ cells (detected by flow cytometry). For CDR3 and TCR beta VDJ profiling, genomic DNA was the template used. TCRdb re-called the reads with MiXCR, one entry per CDR3 protein. The table has under 500,000 distinct CDR3 sequences, around 33% seen once. The sample comprised sorted CD4+, CD8+, or CD8+CD57+ T cells (not recorded which) from PBMCs. Source of these receptors: a human donor with aplastic anemia.

This clonotype has a count of ten or more. This chain connects TRBV15 to TRBJ2-7, with D hard to call. V was shortened by 0 bases and J by 0 bases, with 3 bases between the two germline ends. The CDR3 covers 13 residues. From germline, CDR1 is LNHNV and CDR2 YYDKDF (reference sequence). The CDR3 nucleotides read TGTGCCACCAGCAGAGATCTCTCCTACGAGCAGTACTTC. It codes for CATSRDLSYEQYF.

This clonotype has just a few counts. The chain has TRBV4-1 and TRBJ1-4; D ambiguous. CDR1 and CDR2 (germline): MGHRA, YSYEKL. The ends were cut back, 1 base at V and 7 bases at J, with 7 bases in the middle. The length of the CDR3 is 13 residues. CDR3 in amino acids: CASSQVPAEKLFF. As DNA, the CDR3 is TGCGCCAGCAGCCAAGTTCCTGCTGAAAAACTGTTTTTT.

This clonotype has a count of ten or more. The chain has TRBV7-9 and TRBJ1-5; 10 bases agree with TRBD1. CDR3 length: 15 residues. Trimming at V came to 1 base and at J to 7 bases, leaving 4 bases not matched to a gene. CDR1 is SEHNR, CDR2 FQNEAQ, per germline (reference sequence). CDR3 nucleotide sequence: TGTGCCAGCAGCTTAGGGGACAGGGGAGCCCAGCCCCAGCATTTT. This sequence encodes CASSLGDRGAQPQHF.

The DNA for the CDR3 is TGTGCCAGCAACCATCCCCCACAGGGGTCCTCCTACGAGCAGTACTTC. This codes for CASNHPPQGSSYEQYF. This chain connects TRBV6-1 to TRBJ2-7, with TRBD1 matching over 7 bases. The CDR3 totals 16 residues. From germline, CDR1 is MNHNS and CDR2 SASEGT. Trimming took 7 bases from V and 0 from J; bases not matched to a gene: 12.

This clonotype occurred a few times. This chain links TRBV30 with TRBJ1-2; the D is unclear. The V end lost 1 base, the J end lost 2 bases, and 11 bases lay between the germline ends. Per the germline V gene, CDR1 is GTSNPN and CDR2 is SVGIG (reference sequence). This CDR3 has 14 amino acids. Written as DNA, the CDR3 is TGTGCCTGGAGTGGACCAACCCTGAACTATGGCTACACCTTC. Its protein is CAWSGPTLNYGYTF.

This clonotype was detected only a few times. The genes are TRBV15 and TRBJ2-7; D is undetermined. Germline V gene sequence: CDR1 LNHNV, CDR2 YYDKDF (reference sequence). This CDR3 has 13 residues. V shed 1 base and J shed 1 base, with 5 bases lying between them. The CDR3 region is CATSRVGSYEQYF. DNA of the CDR3: TGTGCCACCAGCAGAGTAGGGTCCTACGAGCAGTACTTC. The whole variable domain, filled in from reference TRBV15 and TRBJ2-7, reads DAMVIQNPRYQVTQFGKPVTLSCSQTLNHNVMYWYQQKSSQAPKLLFHYYDKDFNNEADTPDNFQSRRPNTSFCFLDIRSPGLGDTAMYLCATSRVGSYEQYFGPGTRLTVT.

In regard to this clonotype: With a much larger clone just one base away, this may be a read error. The CDR3 sequence is CASSVGPGGGRETQHF. The CDR3 nucleotides are TGTGCCAGCAGCGTAGGCCCCGGTGGCGGCAGGGAGACCCAGCACTTC. V gene TRBV24-1 combines with J gene TRBJ2-5, with D perhaps assigned TRBD1 or TRBD2 (5 bases each). The CDR3 length is 16 residues. Looked up from germline, CDR1 is KGHDR and CDR2 is SFDVKD.

The rearrangement links TRBV7-9 to TRBJ1-3; tentatively, D is TRBD1 (5 bases). CDR3 length equals 15 residues. Trimming left V 3 bases short and J 3 bases short, with 12 bases between. Germline CDR1 is SEHNR and CDR2 is FQNEAQ (reference sequence). Here the CDR3 reads CASSFTQAIGNTIYF. CDR3 nucleotides: TGTGCCAGCAGCTTTACACAGGCAATTGGAAACACCATATATTTT.